A selection of T cell receptor beta chains follows, all from one sample in a study of blood T cell repertoires in COVID-19. Generated by immunoSEQ multiplex PCR, the TCRdb table keeps only in-frame clones and is missing some. The table lists over 150,000 clones, over 75% of them singletons, with 7% in the top ten. The sequenced sample was PBMCs or T cells enriched from blood (not recorded which). The receptors stem from a woman aged 45-65 years who had recovered from COVID-19. Both conserved end residues are part of each CDR3. The order of the fields is V gene, CDR3 protein.

TRBV19,CASISKGAGETEAFF
TRBV24-1,CATSEGGQGMGETQYF
TRBV6-5,CASSVRPNTGELFF
TRBV6-5,CASSPGRDGYTF
TRBV27,CASSLYGRYNSPLHF
TRBV20-1,CSASPQGLETQYF
TRBV20-1,CSARSGGGYTF
TRBV5-1,CASRLADFTDTQYF
TRBV6-5,CASSYSGEGQPQHF
TRBV4-2,CASSQDSTSPYNEQFF
TRBV25-1,CASSEYKRETQYF
TRBV12-3/TRBV12-4,CASRRDYTDTQYF
TRBV19,CASSIGQGNYGYTF